This TCR beta chain comes out of a study of cytomegalovirus exposure and HLA in healthy donors. Findings and limits, study-wide: High specificity and sensitivity for cytomegalovirus status were reported for the classifier. TCR beta chains associated with HLA were, in a later analysis, more clonally expanded than equally common others. TCR beta V segments were, for the most part, productive about 90% or about 30% of the time in an earlier analysis.

Concerning this clone itself: The antigen remains undetermined.

The study ran its PCR with 60 Vbeta and 13 Jbeta primers. Only in-frame clones appear in the TCRdb table, and some are missing; sequencing was by immunoSEQ multiplex PCR. The specimen's table records about 170,000 clones. The sequence was collected from an older woman in good health and CMV-seronegative. Sequenced sample: PBMCs.

CDR3 nucleotides: TGTGCCAGCAGCTCCTATGGGGGACAGTACAATGGCTACACCTTC. It encodes CASSSYGGQYNGYTF. J is TRBJ1-2 and V is TRBV11-2, with 7 nucleotides matching TRBD1. The CDR3 loop spans 15 amino acids. Germline CDR1 SGHAT, CDR2 FQNNGV. With 4 bases clipped from V and 6 bases from J, the junction kept 11 bases outside the gene matches.